Below, 32 T cell receptor beta chains from the same sample are listed, as sequenced in a study of Graves' ophthalmopathy and Graves' hyperthyroidism. Amplification of TCR beta CDR3 regions used RNA transcripts. HTBI-primed first-round RT-PCR preceded second-round multiplex PCR. TCRdb re-analysed the multiplex PCR reads in MiXCR, keeping a single row per CDR3 protein. The data contain about 390,000 distinct CDR3 sequences, 15% of them singletons. The sequenced sample consisted of peripheral blood. Receptor source: a woman aged 18 to 35 with stable Graves' hyperthyroidism.

In its sample, this clonotype was seen many times. This rearrangement joins TRBV7-2 to TRBJ1-6; D is possibly TRBD1 (5 bases). The V gene lost 1 base and the J gene lost 7 bases, with 14 bases spanning the gap. This CDR3 is built from 16 residues. The germline V gene encodes CDR1 SGHTA and CDR2 FQGNSA. The CDR3 bases are TGTGCCAGCAGCTTAGTCCCCACAGGCAGCAATTCACCCCTCCACTTT. This sequence encodes CASSLVPTGSNSPLHF.

V gene TRBV14 combines with J gene TRBJ1-3, with no clear D. Germline-derived CDR1 and CDR2 are SGHDN and FVKESK. The CDR3 extends over 15 amino acids. The V gene lost 4 bases and the J gene lost 2 bases, with 12 bases spanning the gap. The CDR3 loop reads CASSRYRSPGNTIYF. Written as DNA, the CDR3 is TGTGCCAGCAGCCGTTACCGGAGTCCTGGAAACACCATATATTTT.

Many counts were recorded for this clonotype. V gene TRBV12-3 or TRBV12-4 combines with J gene TRBJ1-5; 7 bases match TRBD1. This CDR3 comprises 15 residues. V trimming: 6 bases; J trimming: 4 bases; junction bases outside the gene matches: 9. The DNA for the CDR3 is TGTGCCAGCAGCCTTTCGGACAGGACTAATCAGCCCCAGCATTTT. Its translation is CASSLSDRTNQPQHF.

This clonotype has ten or more counts. This chain links TRBV29-1 with TRBJ2-7, with a possible D match to TRBD2 (6 bases). The V and J ends lost 3 bases and 10 bases respectively, with 16 bases between them. Germline CDR1 reads SQVTM; CDR2 reads ANQGSEA. The CDR3 has 12 amino acids. The CDR3 loop is CSVDQGGQPQYF. The CDR3 bases are TGCAGCGTTGACCAGGGAGGTCAGCCCCAGTACTTC.

This clonotype was picked up many times. V usage is TRBV24-1 and J usage is TRBJ1-2; D not resolved. The CDR3 consists of 14 residues. CDR1 is KGHDR and CDR2 is SFDVKD in the germline V gene. V was pared by 2 bases and J by 4 bases, with 10 bases between. Here the CDR3 reads CATSDSTDPYGYTF. CDR3 bases: TGTGCCACCAGTGATTCTACTGACCCCTATGGCTACACCTTC.

The chain couples TRBV5-1 to TRBJ2-2, with D possibly TRBD1 on 5 matching bases. The CDR3 loop spans 14 amino acids. V was cut by 8 bases and J by 7 bases, with 18 bases left in between. CDR1 SGHRS and CDR2 YFSETQ come from the germline V gene. The CDR3 region is CASQYPRGDGELFF. The CDR3 nucleotides are TGCGCCAGTCAATACCCTAGGGGCGACGGGGAGCTGTTTTTT.

This clonotype was counted at least ten times. The genes are TRBV2 and TRBJ2-2; D gene uncertain. The CDR3 runs to 11 residues. Germline CDR1 is SNHLY and CDR2 is FYNNEI. Trimming took 8 bases from V and 4 from J, leaving 5 bases between them. The CDR3 here is CASLFTGELFF. The CDR3 nucleotides are TGTGCCAGCCTGTTCACCGGGGAGCTGTTTTTT. Variable domain in full (rest from reference TRBV2 and TRBJ2-2): EPEVTQTPSHQVTQMGQEVILRCVPISNHLYFYWYRQILGQKVEFLVSFYNNEISEKSEIFDDQFSVERPDGSNFTLKIRSTKLEDSAMYFCASLFTGELFFGEGSRLTVL.

This clonotype showed up many times. V gene TRBV2 combines with J gene TRBJ1-6, with D maybe TRBD1 (6 bases). CDR3 length: 14 residues. V lost 6 bases and J 5 bases, leaving 11 bases between the germline ends. Germline V gene data show CDR1 as SNHLY and CDR2 as FYNNEI. The CDR3 reads CASRNRQDNSPLHF. CDR3 in DNA: TGTGCCAGCAGGAATAGACAGGATAATTCACCCCTCCACTTT.

This clonotype was recorded many times. This chain links TRBV6-5 with TRBJ1-3; D is perhaps TRBD1 (5 bases). The CDR3 totals 17 residues. Trimming removed 0 bases at V and 0 bases at J, with 12 bases between. Germline values: CDR1 MNHEY, CDR2 SVGAGI. The CDR3, as DNA: TGTGCCAGCAGTTACTCGGGCAGGGACGCCTCTGGAAACACCATATATTTT. This sequence encodes CASSYSGRDASGNTIYF.

This clonotype was seen only a few times. CDR3 residues: CARRQPMNTEAFF. The DNA for the CDR3 is TGTGCCAGGCGACAGCCCATGAACACTGAAGCTTTCTTT. This rearrangement joins TRBV2 to TRBJ1-1; TRBD1 might be the D (5 bases). The CDR3 totals 13 residues. Trimming stripped 9 bases from V and 0 bases from J, with 11 bases between. Germline assignment: CDR1 SNHLY and CDR2 FYNNEI. Filled out from reference TRBV2 and TRBJ1-1, the complete variable domain reads EPEVTQTPSHQVTQMGQEVILRCVPISNHLYFYWYRQILGQKVEFLVSFYNNEISEKSEIFDDQFSVERPDGSNFTLKIRSTKLEDSAMYFCARRQPMNTEAFFGQGTRLTVV.

In this sample, this clonotype turned up many times. The rearrangement joins TRBV4-1 to TRBJ1-6; D remains ambiguous. The germline gives CDR1 MGHRA, CDR2 YSYEKL. With 0 bases removed from V and 4 bases from J, the gap between germline ends came to 7 bases. The CDR3 covers 15 residues. The CDR3 sequence: CASSQDSGYNSPLHF. Here the CDR3 DNA reads TGCGCCAGCAGCCAAGATTCCGGGTATAATTCACCCCTCCACTTT.

A few counts support this clonotype. The chain employs TRBV4-1 and TRBJ1-5; D is ambiguous. Germline CDR1 MGHRA, CDR2 YSYEKL. V lost 1 base, J lost 5 bases, and 9 bases lay in between. The CDR3 consists of 14 residues. CDR3 in amino acids: CASSQATQYQPQHF. CDR3 DNA: TGCGCCAGCAGCCAAGCCACCCAATATCAGCCCCAGCATTTT.

The table lists this clonotype with many counts. V gene TRBV19 combines with J gene TRBJ2-2; the D gene is possibly TRBD2 (5 bases). Germline assignment: CDR1 LNHDA and CDR2 SQIVND (reference sequence). The CDR3 runs to 10 residues. V was pared by 9 bases and J by 8 bases, with 7 bases between. The CDR3 bases are TGTGCCAGCGGACTGGGGGAGCTGTTTTTT. Protein sequence: CASGLGELFF.

The sample holds many counts of this clonotype. V and J are TRBV6-5 and TRBJ1-2, with D perhaps matching TRBD1 (6 bases). The germline V and J ends were trimmed by 10 bases and 4 bases, with 16 bases remaining between them. CDR1 is MNHEY, CDR2 SVGAGI, per germline. CDR3 length equals 13 residues. In DNA form, the CDR3 reads TGTGCCACCCACCCAAGGGGGGGCTATGGCTACACCTTC. Protein sequence: CATHPRGGYGYTF.

This clonotype was seen many times. The V call is TRBV11-2, the J call TRBJ1-1; D is undetermined. The CDR3 sequence is 13 residues long. The germline gives CDR1 SGHAT, CDR2 FQNNGV. Between the trimmed V and J ends, which lost 6 bases and 11 bases, there was a span of 19 bases. The chain's CDR3 is CASRTIRQAPAFF. CDR3 coding DNA: TGTGCCAGCAGGACAATTCGGCAAGCGCCCGCTTTCTTT.

The chain carries TRBV12-3 or TRBV12-4 and TRBJ2-7; 7 positions match TRBD2. The CDR3 loop spans 13 amino acids. J gave up 6 bases and V 5 bases, and 7 bases lay outside the gene matches. CDR3 nucleotides: TGTGCCAGCAGTCTCAAAGGGAGGGGCGAGCAGTACTTC. This gives the protein CASSLKGRGEQYF.

This clonotype showed up just once. The chain has TRBV12-3 or TRBV12-4 and TRBJ2-5, with 7 bases that match TRBD1. Germline trimming cut 5 bases from V and 5 bases from J; bases unmatched to any gene: 11. The CDR3 length is 15 residues. Here the CDR3 DNA reads TGTGCCAGCAGTGATACAGGGGCCGTAGTGGAGACCCAGTACTTC. Translating it yields CASSDTGAVVETQYF.

This clonotype appeared many times. The chain uses TRBV6-2 or TRBV6-3 and TRBJ2-2; D gene unclear. The CDR3 totals 15 residues. V shed 4 bases and J shed 4 bases, with 13 bases lying between them. Germline values: CDR1 MNHEY, CDR2 SVGEGT. CDR3 nucleotide sequence: TGTGCCAGCAGTTGGAGACCCCCTAGCACCGGGGAGCTGTTTTTT. Protein sequence: CASSWRPPSTGELFF.

This clonotype was seen repeatedly, ten times or more. The V and J genes are TRBV5-1 and TRBJ2-5; D is possibly TRBD1 or TRBD2 (5 bases each). This CDR3 spans 16 amino acids. The V and J ends lost 6 bases and 1 base respectively, with 19 bases between them. Germline V gene sequence: CDR1 SGHRS, CDR2 YFSETQ. The CDR3 bases are TGCGCCAGCACCGGGGCCTTCGCTCAGGGCCAAGAGACCCAGTACTTC. It yields the protein CASTGAFAQGQETQYF.

This clonotype was detected ten times or more. The rearrangement links TRBV6-5 to TRBJ1-2; D might be TRBD1 (5 bases). The germline V and J ends were trimmed by 4 bases and 4 bases, with 16 bases remaining between them. Looked up from germline, CDR1 is MNHEY and CDR2 is SVGAGI. This CDR3 region has 15 residues. As DNA, the CDR3 is TGTGCCAGCAGTTCATTTTTCCGGGGGTCCTATGGCTACACCTTC. It specifies CASSSFFRGSYGYTF.

This clonotype has a count of ten or more. This sequence joins TRBV7-9 and TRBJ1-2, with a weak D call TRBD1 (5 bases). Germline-derived CDR1 and CDR2 are SEHNR and FQNEAQ (reference sequence). V lost 1 base and J lost 9, with 15 bases in between. This CDR3 is 14 amino acids long. The CDR3 loop is CASSLGLQDVCYTF. The CDR3, as DNA: TGTGCCAGCAGCTTAGGTTTACAGGACGTGTGCTACACCTTC.

This chain connects TRBV6-2 or TRBV6-3 to TRBJ2-7, with 7 nucleotides matching TRBD2. The ends lost 5 bases at V and 2 bases at J; junction bases unmatched: 9. This CDR3 has 15 amino acids. From germline, CDR1 is MNHEY and CDR2 SVGEGT. This CDR3 is CASSAPGLSPYEQYF. The CDR3 DNA sequence: TGTGCCAGCAGTGCGCCGGGACTAAGCCCCTACGAGCAGTACTTC.

This clonotype has a count of ten or more. The J gene is TRBJ1-6, the V gene TRBV6-1, with 8 bases identical to TRBD1. The V segment lost 5 bases and the J segment 0 bases; nucleotides outside the gene matches: 9. The germline gives CDR1 MNHNS, CDR2 SASEGT. There are 18 residues in the CDR3. The CDR3, as DNA: TGTGCCAGCAGTCGGCGACAGGGGCCCAGCTCCTATAATTCACCCCTCCACTTT. This translates into CASSRRQGPSSYNSPLHF.

This clonotype was found many times. CDR3 nucleotides: TGTGCCAGCAGCTTAGGTGGAGGGGGAATCGTGAACACTGAAGCTTTCTTT. It specifies CASSLGGGGIVNTEAFF. The chain couples TRBV7-8 to TRBJ1-1, with a weak D call TRBD1 (6 bases). Deletions cut 1 base from V and 0 bases from J, with 15 bases between. Germline V gene sequence: CDR1 SGHVS, CDR2 FQNEAQ. The CDR3 has 17 residues. The whole variable domain, remainder taken from reference TRBV7-8 and TRBJ1-1, is GAGVSQSPRYKVAKRGQDVALRCDPISGHVSLFWYQQALGQGPEFLTYFQNEAQLDKSGLPSDRFFAERPEGSVSTLKIQRTQQEDSAVYLCASSLGGGGIVNTEAFFGQGTRLTVV.

The sample holds a few counts of this clonotype. A much larger clone differs from this one at a single base, so this may be a read error. The gene calls are TRBV6-1 and TRBJ1-6, with D uncertain. This CDR3 comprises 13 residues. Germline values: CDR1 MNHNS, CDR2 SASEGT. DNA for the CDR3: TGTGCCAGCACCAGCTCCTATAATTCACACCTCCACTTT. Amino acids: CASTSSYNSHLHF.

This clonotype was detected ten times or more. The chain carries TRBV12-3 or TRBV12-4 and TRBJ2-2; 7 bases fit TRBD2. This CDR3 spans 15 amino acids. V lost 3 bases and J lost 5; bases outside the gene matches: 6. CDR3 amino acids: CASSLFAGDTGELFF. CDR3 bases: TGTGCCAGCAGTTTGTTTGCGGGGGATACCGGGGAGCTGTTTTTT.

This clonotype has a count of ten or more. The V call is TRBV29-1, the J call TRBJ2-7; D call uncertain. CDR1 SQVTM and CDR2 ANQGSEA come from the germline V gene. The length of the CDR3 is 11 residues. The ends were cut back, 1 base at V and 5 bases at J, with 6 bases in the middle. DNA for the CDR3: TGCAGCGTTGAAGGGGGTCACGAGCAGTACTTC. Translated: CSVEGGHEQYF.

About this clonotype itself: A read error is possible here, since a much larger clone lies one base away. As the CDR3 is not closed by the conserved phenylalanine or tryptophan, this likely results from a read error. The gene calls are TRBV19 and TRBJ1-2; D might be TRBD1 (5 bases). Germline V gives CDR1 LNHDA, CDR2 SQIVND (reference sequence). V lost 11 bases and J lost 9, with 16 bases in between. The CDR3 extends over 11 amino acids. The CDR3 spells CASQGSTSYTY. The CDR3 bases are TGTGCCTCTCAGGGCAGTACTAGCTACACCTAC.

This clonotype occurred many times. The rearrangement joins TRBV19 to TRBJ1-5, with D possibly being TRBD1 (6 bases). V lost 4 bases and J lost 9, with 19 bases in between. The germline V gene has CDR1 LNHDA and CDR2 SQIVND (reference sequence). CDR3 length: 15 amino acids. CDR3 nucleotides: TGTGCCAGTAGTACCTACAGGGCAGTAGAGCGGCCCCAGCATTTT. This codes for CASSTYRAVERPQHF. The variable domain in full, completed from reference TRBV19 and TRBJ1-5, reads DGGITQSPKYLFRKEGQNVTLSCEQNLNHDAMYWYRQDPGQGLRLIYYSQIVNDFQKGDIAEGYSVSREKKESFPLTVTSAQKNPTAFYLCASSTYRAVERPQHFGDGTRLSIL.

This sequence joins TRBV12-3 or TRBV12-4 and TRBJ1-1; weak D call: TRBD1 (6 bases). The CDR3 is 14 residues long. V lost 6 bases to trimming and J lost 4 bases, with 15 bases between them. The CDR3 DNA follows: TGTGCCAGCAGGGCAGGGGCCCCCAGCACTGAAGCTTTCTTT. It translates to CASRAGAPSTEAFF.

This clonotype was seen at least ten times. The chain's CDR3 is CASSSGIAAFF. CDR3 nucleotide sequence: TGTGCCAGCAGTTCGGGGATTGCAGCTTTCTTT. The chain is built from TRBV12-3 or TRBV12-4 and TRBJ1-1; D unclear. The CDR3 spans 11 residues. V was cut by 4 bases and J by 10 bases, with 10 bases left in between.

The chain is built from TRBV20-1 and TRBJ1-1; unclear D gene. Germline CDR1 DFQATT, CDR2 SNEGSKA (reference sequence). V shed 4 bases and J shed 6 bases, with 9 bases lying between them. This CDR3 comprises 11 residues. The CDR3: CSAKMVPEAFF. The CDR3 DNA reads as TGCAGTGCTAAAATGGTCCCTGAAGCTTTCTTT.